This T cell receptor beta chain was sequenced in a study of glioma-infiltrating T cells. Study-level results: Gliomas, especially low-grade, showed above-expected tissue-blood divergence; non-neoplastic patients showed below.

Notes on this clonotype: What it binds is unknown. A much bigger clone sits one base away, suggesting this may be a read error.

Using RNA template, CDR3s of TCR alpha and beta were amplified with iRepertoire arm-PCR. Each CDR3 protein gets one entry after TCRdb re-called the multiplex PCR reads with MiXCR. The sample has roughly 42,000 distinct CDR3 sequences, approximately 20% seen once. Trimming removed 6 bases at V and 0 bases at J, with 10 bases between. Germline assignment: CDR1 LNHDA and CDR2 SQIVND (reference sequence). The CDR3 contains 14 residues. The TCR originated in a human donor with low-grade glioma or glioblastoma, undergoing nonglioma brain surgery, or in good health (not recorded which). The rearrangement joins TRBV19 to TRBJ2-3, with D possibly matching TRBD2 (5 bases). The material sequenced was glioma tissue, nonneoplastic brain tissue, or PBMCs (not recorded which). In DNA, the CDR3 is TGTGCCAGTAGCACTAGGGCGAGCACAGATACGCAGTATTTT. Protein: CASSTRASTDTQYF.